Following are 10 T cell receptor beta chains from one sample sequenced in a study of CD8+ T cells in alopecia areata. Extraction of RNA preceded its reverse transcription into cDNA, which served as the sequencing template. Produced via immunoSEQ multiplex PCR; TCRdb's table is partial and in-frame only. The table lists more than 90,000 clones, roughly 60% of them singletons. As to treatment: oral pan-JAK inhibitor, 5-10 mg twice daily. Sequenced material: CD8+ T cells sorted from blood, taken at week 4, from a patient treated with tofacitinib. The receptors derive from a human donor with alopecia areata.

The V gene is TRBV4-2, the J gene TRBJ1-5; D unclear. Germline-derived CDR1 and CDR2 are LGHNA and YNFKEQ. The CDR3 contains 16 residues. Trimming removed 0 bases at V and 3 bases at J, with 12 bases between. In nucleotides, the CDR3 is TGTGCCAGCAGCCAAGATAGATGGGTCATCAATCAGCCCCAGCATTTT. It is translated as CASSQDRWVINQPQHF.

The gene calls are TRBV7-9 and TRBJ1-1; D not certain. The V end was cut by 5 bases, the J end by 8 bases, with 15 bases between. This CDR3 comprises 13 residues. CDR1 is SEHNR and CDR2 is FQNEAQ in the germline V gene (reference sequence). The CDR3, as DNA: TGTGCCAGCAGCCCGCGTGGAGGGAGCGAAGCTTTCTTT. Translation: CASSPRGGSEAFF.

This chain links TRBV30 with TRBJ2-2; D is perhaps TRBD1 (6 bases). Germline loops: CDR1 GTSNPN, CDR2 SVGIG (reference sequence). V was cut by 7 bases and J by 1 base, with 10 bases left in between. CDR3 length: 13 amino acids. CDR3 bases: TGTGCCTCGGACAGAATGAACACCGGGGAGCTGTTTTTT. Translation: CASDRMNTGELFF.

V is TRBV29-1 and J is TRBJ2-5; 10 bases match TRBD2. The CDR3 runs 14 residues. The trim removed 2 bases at V and 5 bases at J, leaving 5 bases unmatched. Looked up from germline, CDR1 is SQVTM and CDR2 is ANQGSEA. The CDR3: CSVELAGAAETQYF. The CDR3 DNA is TGCAGCGTTGAACTAGCGGGGGCGGCGGAGACCCAGTACTTC.

This rearrangement joins TRBV4-1 to TRBJ1-1; maybe TRBD1 (5 bases). Germline V CDR1 and CDR2: MGHRA, YSYEKL. The CDR3 runs to 13 residues. The germline V and J ends were trimmed by 4 bases and 7 bases, with 13 bases remaining between them. CDR3 sequence: CASSPGTAYEAFF. CDR3 coding DNA: TGCGCCAGCAGCCCCGGGACCGCTTATGAAGCTTTCTTT.

This chain joins TRBV2 and TRBJ1-5; maybe TRBD1 (5 bases). V was shortened by 7 bases and J by 3 bases, with 10 bases between the two germline ends. Germline V lookup: CDR1 SNHLY, CDR2 FYNNEI. CDR3 length: 13 residues. CDR3 nucleotides: TGTGCCAGCAATGGCAGGGACAATCAGCCCCAGCATTTT. It is translated as CASNGRDNQPQHF.

The chain combines TRBV28 with TRBJ2-7; 10 bases match TRBD1. The CDR3 length is 15 residues. V gave up 7 bases and J gave up 4 bases; unmatched junction bases: 10. Germline V lookup: CDR1 MDHEN, CDR2 SYDVKM. CDR3 coding DNA: TGTGCCAGCACCTATACGGGACAGGGGTTTTACGAGCAGTACTTC. It is translated as CASTYTGQGFYEQYF.

The chain combines TRBV15 with TRBJ1-2, with TRBD1 matching 8 bases. The CDR3 sequence is 13 residues long. The germline CDR1 and CDR2 sequences are LNHNV and YYDKDF (reference sequence). V trimming: 8 bases; J trimming: 6 bases; junction bases outside the gene matches: 8. The CDR3 nucleotides are TGTGCCACCTCGCCAGGGGGCGCCCATGGCTACACCTTC. This translates into CATSPGGAHGYTF.

The CDR3 sequence: CASSNRAGGVETQYF. In DNA, the CDR3 is TGCGCCAGCAGCAACCGAGCGGGGGGAGTAGAGACCCAGTACTTC. The gene calls are TRBV4-1 and TRBJ2-5; 9 positions match TRBD2. Germline trimming cut 5 bases from V and 4 bases from J; bases unmatched to any gene: 8. Germline loops: CDR1 MGHRA, CDR2 YSYEKL. CDR3 length: 15 residues.

The chain links TRBV5-4 to TRBJ2-7, with TRBD1 matching 10 bases. Germline assignment: CDR1 SGHNT and CDR2 YYREEE (reference sequence). V shed 2 bases, J shed 5 bases, and the junction held 10 bases outside the gene matches. This CDR3 is 16 amino acids long. The CDR3 nucleotides are TGTGCCAGCAGCTTTCTTGACTCGACAGGGGGCAACGAGCAGTACTTC. Protein product: CASSFLDSTGGNEQYF.